The 2 T cell receptor beta chains given below trace back to one sample, sequenced in a study of blood T cell repertoires in COVID-19. Produced via immunoSEQ multiplex PCR; TCRdb's table is partial and in-frame only. The sample yields approximately 160,000 clones, 90% seen once. Sequenced input: peripheral blood. These receptors all stem from a man aged 45-65 years with acute or convalescent COVID-19.

The rearrangement joins TRBV27 to TRBJ1-2; a weak D match, TRBD1 (6 bases). Trimming pared 3 bases from V and 10 bases from J, leaving 18 bases between. This CDR3 spans 14 amino acids. Looked up from germline, CDR1 is MNHEY and CDR2 is SMNVEV (reference sequence). This chain's CDR3 is CASSLGAWDNDYTF. The DNA of the CDR3 is TGTGCCAGCAGTTTGGGGGCGTGGGATAATGACTACACCTTC.

The chain recombines TRBV9 with TRBJ1-2, with 10 bases fitting TRBD1. This CDR3 is 17 amino acids long. The V gene's germline CDR1 is SGDLS and CDR2 YYNGEE. Losses at the gene ends were 2 bases for V and 7 bases for J; bases not matched to a gene: 14. The CDR3 DNA reads as TGTGCCAGCAGCGTTAGACAGGGGGCGTCTCTGAGTTCTGGCTACACCTTC. As protein: CASSVRQGASLSSGYTF.